A selection of T cell receptor beta chains follows, all from one sample in a study of blood T cell repertoires in COVID-19. Profiling relied on immunoSEQ multiplex PCR, and the TCRdb table lists in-frame clones only, not all of them. The table records some 230,000 clones, about 86% of them present only once. Sequencing was done on a sample of PBMCs or T cells enriched from blood (not recorded which). The origin of the receptors is a woman in her forties with acute COVID-19. Both conserved end residues are part of each CDR3. Each record gives: J gene, V gene, CDR3 protein.

TRBJ1-6 | TRBV30 | CAWSGTQVSPLHF
TRBJ1-2 | TRBV9 | CASSTPGENYGYTF
TRBJ1-2 | TRBV24-1 | CATSDLTGIGYTF
TRBJ1-1 | TRBV4-3 | CASSFRRQAEAFF
TRBJ2-7 | TRBV11-2 | CASSLTGGEQYF
TRBJ2-1 | TRBV18 | CASSERMVSSYNEQFF
TRBJ2-3 | TRBV19 | CASRGPRTGGTDTQYF
TRBJ1-6 | TRBV28 | CASSSPGQGTSPLHF
TRBJ1-6 | TRBV4-2 | CASSQIHSFDSPLHF
TRBJ2-3 | TRBV7-2 | CASSRPGISTDTQYF
TRBJ1-2 | TRBV5-8 | CASSLATVGYTF
TRBJ2-2 | TRBV30 | CAWRWGPGELFF
TRBJ2-7 | TRBV5-1 | CASSLATGGASYEQYF
TRBJ2-1 | TRBV6-6 | CASRQGQSFTYNEQFF
TRBJ1-6 | TRBV27 | CASRMSTNSPLHF
TRBJ1-1 | TRBV24-1 | CATSGGRGHTEAFF
TRBJ2-3 | TRBV19 | CASSIRAGLTDTQYF
TRBJ1-5 | TRBV6-5 | CASRRGTDNNQPQHF
TRBJ1-2 | TRBV9 | CASSVGQVANYGYTF
TRBJ1-6 | TRBV2 | CASSGSGRGNSPLHF
TRBJ2-5 | TRBV5-5 | CASSQGQPGETQYF
TRBJ2-1 | TRBV7-8 | CASSLAPSTDNEQFF
TRBJ1-1 | TRBV6-5 | CATRQGASTEAFF
TRBJ2-1 | TRBV11-2 | CASSPLRGQINNEQFF
TRBJ1-2 | TRBV15 | CATSRGYVGQGWERGGYTF
TRBJ2-2 | TRBV7-9 | CATALFGGVYTGELFF
TRBJ2-7 | TRBV7-3 | CASSPQGLAFHEQYF
TRBJ1-2 | TRBV2 | CASSARQANYGYTF
TRBJ2-2 | TRBV11-2 | CASSPARGTGELFF
TRBJ1-4 | TRBV2 | CASSGGGAVNEKLFF
TRBJ1-4 | TRBV7-9 | CASTPLWTGVTNEKLFF
TRBJ2-3 | TRBV7-3 | CASSLTPLQEDTQYF
TRBJ1-1 | TRBV25-1 | CASSESRTGLTSEAFF
TRBJ2-7 | TRBV19 | CASKPASGGSYEQYF
TRBJ1-5 | TRBV10-1 | CASTGTRGSNQPQHF
TRBJ1-6 | TRBV9 | CASSVRESNSPLHF
TRBJ2-1 | TRBV10-1 | CASSESLAPRNEQFF
TRBJ2-7 | TRBV5-5 | CASSFSGAAYEQYF
TRBJ2-5 | TRBV12-3/TRBV12-4 | CASSFKLAKTQYF
TRBJ2-7 | TRBV4-1 | CASSQETDRLVYEQYF
TRBJ1-1 | TRBV7-9 | CASSHYELGEAFF
TRBJ2-5 | TRBV4-3 | CASSLWRGAGETQYF
TRBJ2-7 | TRBV2 | CATGDSGGAYEQYF
TRBJ1-2 | TRBV11-2 | CASSFLQDPYGYTF
TRBJ1-2 | TRBV4-1 | CASSQERLGQNYGYTF
TRBJ1-6 | TRBV4-1 | CASSQSGTPDSPLHF
TRBJ1-2 | TRBV5-4 | CASTLRPGTEIYGYTF
TRBJ2-3 | TRBV4-3 | CASSQASVQRGDTQYF
TRBJ2-5 | TRBV7-7 | CASSPGLGGHETQYF
TRBJ2-2 | TRBV30 | CAWSNIRSGELFF
TRBJ2-1 | TRBV4-1 | CASSPTGTGHNEQFF
TRBJ2-2 | TRBV30 | CAWSRTGSGELFF
TRBJ2-1 | TRBV15 | CATSRDSVLAGSNEQFF
TRBJ1-2 | TRBV2 | CASSEEVGGANNYGYTF